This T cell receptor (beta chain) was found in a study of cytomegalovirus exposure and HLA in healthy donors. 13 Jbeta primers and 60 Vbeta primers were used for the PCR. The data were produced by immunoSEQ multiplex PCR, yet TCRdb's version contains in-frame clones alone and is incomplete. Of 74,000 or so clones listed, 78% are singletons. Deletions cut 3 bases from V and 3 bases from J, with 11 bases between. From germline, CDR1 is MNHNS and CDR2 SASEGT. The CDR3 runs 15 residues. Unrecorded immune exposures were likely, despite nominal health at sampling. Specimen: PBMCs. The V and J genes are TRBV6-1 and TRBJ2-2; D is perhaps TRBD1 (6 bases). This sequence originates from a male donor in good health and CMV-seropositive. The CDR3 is CASSDTQGHTGELFF. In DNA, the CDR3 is TGTGCCAGCAGTGATACACAGGGTCACACCGGGGAGCTGTTTTTT.